This T cell receptor beta chain was recovered during a study of shared clonotypes between healthy human individuals. Study-level background: Donors had three CD4 naive, three CD4 memory, two CD8 naive and one CD8 memory plate apiece. The study, taken as a whole, reports: A reduction in generation probabilities was seen for non-shared clonotypes relative to those shared by all four donors. The naive CD4 repertoires of a few donors were compared, and around 5.1% of clonotypes were shared.

In the original processing: For the immunoSEQ data, sequences were junction-only without quality scores, so filtering differed. Produced via immunoSEQ multiplex PCR; TCRdb's table is partial and in-frame only. The V and J calls and clone size are taken from that table; D and trimming were inferred from the DNA. The top ten clones hold approximately 1.7% of a sample with 780,000 or so clones, around 70% of them seen once. This clone was observed a few times. What it recognizes is unknown. Trimming left V 5 bases short and J 9 bases short, with 15 bases between. CDR1 is SGHRS, CDR2 YFSETQ, per germline. CDR3 length equals 13 residues.

The receptor's source is a woman younger than 45 in good health. The specimen was memory CD4+ T cells sorted from blood. The subset here: CD45RA-negative fraction. This chain uses TRBV5-1 with TRBJ2-1, with D tentatively TRBD2 (6 bases). CDR3 loop: CASREGTEGEQFF. The CDR3 DNA reads TGCGCCAGCAGGGAAGGGACGGAGGGTGAGCAGTTCTTC.